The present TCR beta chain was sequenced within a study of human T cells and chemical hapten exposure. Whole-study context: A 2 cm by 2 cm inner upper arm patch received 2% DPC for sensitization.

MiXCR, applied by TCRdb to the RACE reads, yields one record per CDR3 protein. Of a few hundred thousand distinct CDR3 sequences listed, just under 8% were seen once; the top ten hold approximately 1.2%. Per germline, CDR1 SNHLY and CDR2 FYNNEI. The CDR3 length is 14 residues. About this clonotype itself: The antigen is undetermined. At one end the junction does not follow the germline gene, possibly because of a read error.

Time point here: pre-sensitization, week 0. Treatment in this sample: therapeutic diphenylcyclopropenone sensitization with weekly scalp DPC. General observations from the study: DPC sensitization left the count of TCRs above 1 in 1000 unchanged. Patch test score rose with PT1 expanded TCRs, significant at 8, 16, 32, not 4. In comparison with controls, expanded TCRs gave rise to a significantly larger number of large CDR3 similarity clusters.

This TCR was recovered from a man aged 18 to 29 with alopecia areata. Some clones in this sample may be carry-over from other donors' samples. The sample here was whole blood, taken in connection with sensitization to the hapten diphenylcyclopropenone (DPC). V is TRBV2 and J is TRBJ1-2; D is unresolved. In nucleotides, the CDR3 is TGTGCCGGCAGTTCCACAGCTCCCACATCTGGCTACACCTTC. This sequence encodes CAGSSTAPTSGYTF.